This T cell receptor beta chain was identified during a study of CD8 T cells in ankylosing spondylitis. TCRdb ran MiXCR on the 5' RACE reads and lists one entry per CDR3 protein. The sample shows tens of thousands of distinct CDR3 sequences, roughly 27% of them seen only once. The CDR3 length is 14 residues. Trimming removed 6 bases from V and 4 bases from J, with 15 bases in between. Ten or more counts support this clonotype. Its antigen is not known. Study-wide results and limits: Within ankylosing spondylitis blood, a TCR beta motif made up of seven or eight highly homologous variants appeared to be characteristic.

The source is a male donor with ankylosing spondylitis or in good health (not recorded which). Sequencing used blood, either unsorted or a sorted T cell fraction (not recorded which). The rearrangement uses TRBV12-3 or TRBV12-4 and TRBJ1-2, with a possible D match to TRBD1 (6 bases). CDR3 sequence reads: CASSRTGGGYGYTF. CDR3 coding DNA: TGTGCCAGCAGCCGCACGGGAGGGGGCTATGGCTACACCTTC.